The rows below give T cell receptor beta chains drawn from one sample of a study of OX40 agonist ivuxolimab in advanced cancers. Libraries were prepared by immunoSEQ multiplex PCR; TCRdb keeps only in-frame clonotypes and omits some of them. The table has about 58,000 clones, over 65% seen once. The specimen was CD4+ or CD8+ T cells sorted from blood, collected in a trial of the OX40 agonist ivuxolimab. Source of these receptors: an adult with an advanced solid tumor such as melanoma, head and neck, liver or kidney cancer. The CDR3 runs from the conserved cysteine through the conserved F or W. A D gene is named only where the DNA matches it firmly. Expanded clones are given a class, and other clones once, few, many or no size at all.

>TRBJ2-7|14|TRBD1|NA|TRBV7-2
CASSPSQGASEQYF
TGTGCCAGCAGCCCTTCACAGGGGGCGTCTGAGCAGTACTTC
>TRBJ2-1|14|NA|NA|TRBV11-3
CASSFLQSDNEQFF
TGTGCCAGCAGCTTCTTACAGTCTGACAATGAGCAGTTCTTC
>TRBJ2-1|20|TRBD2|NA|TRBV9
CASSVGPGTSGGASYNEQFF
TGTGCCAGCAGCGTAGGACCCGGGACTAGCGGGGGGGCATCCTACAATGAGCAGTTCTTC
>TRBJ2-5|14|NA|NA|TRBV5-1
CASSLSTGRETQYF
TGCGCCAGCAGCTTGTCGACGGGGAGGGAGACCCAGTACTTC
>TRBJ2-2|14|NA|NA|TRBV5-1
CASSFDSNTGELFF
TGCGCCAGCAGCTTTGACAGCAACACCGGGGAGCTGTTTTTT
>TRBJ1-5|14|TRBD1|NA|TRBV7-9
CASSSGTGVQPQHF
TGTGCCAGCAGCTCTGGGACAGGGGTTCAGCCCCAGCATTTT
>TRBJ2-3|16|TRBD1|NA|TRBV5-6
CASSLLGQRDKGTQYF
TGTGCCAGCAGCTTACTGGGACAGAGAGATAAAGGTACGCAGTATTTT
>TRBJ2-5|13|NA|NA|TRBV4-3
CASSQTEGETQYF
TGCGCCAGCAGCCAAACAGAGGGGGAGACCCAGTACTTC
>TRBJ2-5|13|NA|NA|TRBV6-6
CASSPGSRGTQYF
TGTGCCAGCAGTCCTGGATCGCGGGGGACCCAGTACTTC
>TRBJ2-7|15|TRBD1|NA|TRBV18
CASSLAGTGGYEQYF
TGTGCCAGCTCATTGGCCGGGACAGGGGGCTACGAGCAGTACTTC
>TRBJ2-1|17|TRBD2|few|TRBV12-5
CASGLGTGGNSYNEQFF
TGTGCTAGTGGTTTGGGGACGGGGGGGAACTCCTACAATGAGCAGTTCTTC
>TRBJ2-2|15|NA|NA|TRBV7-7
CASSPLGVDTGELFF
TGTGCTAGCAGCCCTCTAGGGGTGGACACCGGGGAGCTGTTTTTT
>TRBJ1-6|15|NA|NA|TRBV5-1
CASSFRRQESDPLHF
TGCGCCAGCAGCTTCCGGAGGCAGGAGTCGGACCCCCTCCACTTT
>TRBJ1-5|19|NA|NA|TRBV21-1
CASSKGRQGANTSNQPQHF
TGTGCCAGCAGCAAAGGGAGACAGGGGGCCAATACGAGCAATCAGCCCCAGCATTTT
>TRBJ2-6|18|NA|NA|TRBV7-3
CASSLTGNEITGANVLTF
TGTGCCAGCAGCCTGACAGGCAACGAAATCACTGGGGCCAACGTCCTGACTTTC
>TRBJ2-1|15|TRBD1|NA|TRBV5-1
CASSKGQGAYNEQFF
TGCGCCAGCAGCAAAGGACAGGGGGCCTACAATGAGCAGTTCTTC
>TRBJ2-6|16|NA|NA|TRBV2
CASRASFRSGANVLTF
TGTGCCAGCAGAGCTTCCTTCCGCTCTGGGGCCAACGTCCTGACTTTC
>TRBJ2-5|13|NA|NA|TRBV7-3
CASSLSRGETQYF
TGTGCCAGCAGCTTATCTCGGGGGGAGACCCAGTACTTC
>TRBJ1-2|15|NA|medium-sized|TRBV2
CASSGTQGALYGYTF
TGTGCCAGCAGTGGGACACAGGGCGCCCTTTATGGCTACACCTTC
>TRBJ1-6|15|TRBD1|NA|TRBV14
CASSLQGIDLSPLHF
TGTGCCAGCAGCCTACAGGGGATAGATCTCTCACCCCTCCACTTT
>TRBJ2-7|14|TRBD1|NA|TRBV6-5
CASRRDRVTDEQYF
TGTGCCAGCAGAAGGGACAGGGTCACCGACGAGCAGTACTTC
>TRBJ1-3|13|NA|NA|TRBV6-5
CASRLTGGNTIYF
TGTGCCAGCAGGTTAACAGGTGGAAACACCATATATTTT
>TRBJ2-1|14|NA|NA|TRBV9
CASGRGLSYNEQFF
TGTGCCAGCGGCCGGGGGTTATCCTACAATGAGCAGTTCTTC
>TRBJ2-7|12|NA|NA|TRBV2
CASMGGGAGQYF
TGTGCCAGCATGGGAGGGGGCGCAGGGCAGTACTTC
>TRBJ1-5|19|NA|NA|TRBV4-2
CASSQDGGYTVTGNQPQHF
TGTGCCAGCAGCCAAGATGGGGGTTATACGGTGACAGGCAATCAGCCCCAGCATTTT
>TRBJ2-2|16|TRBD2|NA|TRBV7-9
CASSLSGGVNTGELFF
TGTGCCAGCAGCCTTAGCGGGGGAGTCAACACCGGGGAGCTGTTTTTT
>TRBJ1-4|15|TRBD1|NA|TRBV6-5
CASSYSGGVMGKLFF
TGTGCCAGCAGTTACTCAGGGGGCGTGATGGGAAAACTGTTTTTT
>TRBJ1-3|14|NA|NA|TRBV7-2
CASKYTGTGNTIYF
TGTGCCAGCAAATATACAGGGACTGGAAACACCATATATTTT
>TRBJ2-6|17|TRBD1|NA|TRBV6-1
CASSGGDRGLPNSVLTF
TGTGCCAGCAGTGGCGGGGACAGGGGTCTCCCCAACAGCGTCCTGACTTTC
>TRBJ2-6|16|TRBD2|NA|TRBV5-1
CASSPRGDSGANVLTF
TGCGCCAGCAGCCCACGGGGGGACTCTGGGGCCAACGTCCTGACTTTC